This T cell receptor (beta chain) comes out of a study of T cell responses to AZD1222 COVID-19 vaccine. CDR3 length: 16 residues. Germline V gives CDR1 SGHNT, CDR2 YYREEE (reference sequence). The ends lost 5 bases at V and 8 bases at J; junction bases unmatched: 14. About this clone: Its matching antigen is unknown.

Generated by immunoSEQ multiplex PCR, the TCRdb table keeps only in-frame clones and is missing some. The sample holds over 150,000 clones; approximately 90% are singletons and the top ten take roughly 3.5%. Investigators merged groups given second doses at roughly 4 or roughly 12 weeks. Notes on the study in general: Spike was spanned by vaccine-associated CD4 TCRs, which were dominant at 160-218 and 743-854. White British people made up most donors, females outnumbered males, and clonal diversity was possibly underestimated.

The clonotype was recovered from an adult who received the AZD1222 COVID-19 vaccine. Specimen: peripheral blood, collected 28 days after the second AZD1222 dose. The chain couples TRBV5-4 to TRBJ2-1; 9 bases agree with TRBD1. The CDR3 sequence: CASRIHRDRVFDEQFF. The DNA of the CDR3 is TGTGCCAGCAGGATACACCGGGACAGGGTTTTTGATGAGCAGTTCTTC.